Sequencing of this T cell receptor beta chain was carried out in a study of long-term antiretroviral therapy in people with HIV. Study observations and caveats: Dominant in the repertoire at all time points were clones expanded before ART. When set beside controls, HIV repertoires had CDR3 length ranges that were narrower. Transplant-donor-level diversity was not reached after ART, though diversity increased.

As for this clone: What it recognizes is unknown.

Specimens carried about 0.95-11 million cryopreserved PBMC before DNA extraction. The germline V and J ends were trimmed by 2 bases and 2 bases, with 14 bases remaining between them. Germline-derived CDR1 and CDR2 are SGDLS and YYNGEE. This CDR3 has 15 amino acids. Researchers ran immunoSEQ v3.0 at survey level. Clones were sequenced by immunoSEQ multiplex PCR, and TCRdb holds only the in-frame ones, with some missing. This table has about 23,000 clones, about 88% appearing once. The genes are TRBV9 and TRBJ2-7; D perhaps matches TRBD1 (6 bases). The sample was unsorted PBMCs, taken 0.6 years after starting antiretroviral therapy. This clonotype was obtained from a man in his 60s with HIV. CDR3 nucleotide sequence: TGTGCCAGCAGCGTCAGGGGAGCTGAGACCTACGAGCAGTACTTC. Protein sequence: CASSVRGAETYEQYF.